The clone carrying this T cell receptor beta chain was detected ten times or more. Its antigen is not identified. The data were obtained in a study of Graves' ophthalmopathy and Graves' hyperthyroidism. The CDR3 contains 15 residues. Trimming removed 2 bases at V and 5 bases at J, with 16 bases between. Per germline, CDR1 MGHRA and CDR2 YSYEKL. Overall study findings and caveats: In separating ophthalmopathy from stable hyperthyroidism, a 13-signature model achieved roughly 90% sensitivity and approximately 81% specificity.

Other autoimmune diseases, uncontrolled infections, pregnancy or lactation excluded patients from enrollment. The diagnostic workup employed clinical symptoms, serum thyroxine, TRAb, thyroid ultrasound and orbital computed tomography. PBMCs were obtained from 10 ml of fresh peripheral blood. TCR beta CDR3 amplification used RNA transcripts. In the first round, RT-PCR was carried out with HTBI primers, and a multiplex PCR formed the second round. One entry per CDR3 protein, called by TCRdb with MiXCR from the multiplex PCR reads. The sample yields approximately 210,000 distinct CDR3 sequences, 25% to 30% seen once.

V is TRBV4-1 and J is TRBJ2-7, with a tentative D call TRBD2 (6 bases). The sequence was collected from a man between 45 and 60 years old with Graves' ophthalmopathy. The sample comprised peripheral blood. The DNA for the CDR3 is TGCGCCAGCAGCCAATCCGGGACTTTAGGACACGAGCAGTACTTC. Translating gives CASSQSGTLGHEQYF.